The 27 T cell receptor beta chains in this list originate from one sample, sequenced in a study of cytomegalovirus exposure and HLA in healthy donors. Produced via immunoSEQ multiplex PCR; TCRdb's table is partial and in-frame only. Found here are fewer than 120,000 clones, roughly 90% of them singletons; the top ten hold 1.4% to 1.5%. Sequenced sample: PBMCs. These receptors originate from a woman aged 30 to 39 in good health and CMV-seropositive.

This clone has a handful of counts. In DNA form, the CDR3 reads TGTGCCACCAGCAGAGACCCAGGGTACCCGTCGGGCTATGGCTACACCTTC. Residues: CATSRDPGYPSGYGYTF. The V gene is TRBV15, the J gene TRBJ1-2; D perhaps matches TRBD1 (5 bases). The CDR3 covers 17 residues. V gave up 0 bases and J gave up 4 bases, with 18 bases separating them. Germline lookup yields CDR1 LNHNV and CDR2 YYDKDF (reference sequence).

The rearrangement joins TRBV30 to TRBJ2-3, with 11 bases aligning to TRBD2. The CDR3 contains 12 residues. CDR1 is GTSNPN and CDR2 is SVGIG in the germline V gene (reference sequence). The V gene end was trimmed by 3 bases and the J gene end by 8 bases; junction bases not matched to a gene: 1. The CDR3 coding sequence is TGTGCCTGGAGCCTAGCGGGAGGTACGCAGTATTTT. Protein product: CAWSLAGGTQYF.

The chain has TRBV27 and TRBJ2-7; perhaps TRBD1 as D (6 bases). The germline CDR1 and CDR2 sequences are MNHEY and SMNVEV (reference sequence). This CDR3 region has 15 residues. V dropped 5 bases and J dropped 5 bases, with 19 bases sitting between them. CDR3 amino acids: CASSPQGRNVHEQYF. The CDR3 DNA is TGTGCCAGCAGTCCACAGGGTAGGAACGTCCACGAGCAGTACTTC.

The V call is TRBV7-2, the J call TRBJ1-2; weak D call: TRBD1 (5 bases). Between the trimmed V and J ends, which lost 7 bases and 4 bases, there was a span of 16 bases. Germline values: CDR1 SGHTA, CDR2 FQGNSA. The CDR3 contains 14 residues. CDR3: CASTSTESIYGYTF. The CDR3 DNA reads as TGTGCCAGCACCTCGACAGAGTCCATCTATGGCTACACCTTC.

This sequence joins TRBV13 and TRBJ2-3; maybe TRBD1 (6 bases). Germline V lookup: CDR1 PRHDT, CDR2 FYEKMQ (reference sequence). The CDR3 contains 16 residues. V was cut by 5 bases and J by 2 bases, with 17 bases left in between. CDR3 in DNA: TGTGCCAGCAGCCCACAGACAGGATCAGCCACAGATACGCAGTATTTT. It codes for CASSPQTGSATDTQYF.

J is TRBJ1-5 and V is TRBV19; D is perhaps TRBD1 (5 bases). V lost 4 bases and J lost 4, with 23 bases in between. From germline, CDR1 is LNHDA and CDR2 SQIVND (reference sequence). CDR3 length equals 18 residues. The CDR3 bases are TGTGCCAGTAGTACCCCGTGGACGGGTTCGGGGACTAATCAGCCCCAGCATTTT. Amino acid sequence: CASSTPWTGSGTNQPQHF.

This clone was seen a single time. This sequence joins TRBV29-1 and TRBJ1-1; 9 bases line up with TRBD1. The CDR3 totals 10 residues. The V and J ends lost 4 bases and 10 bases, in that order; junction bases with no gene match: 1. The germline V gene encodes CDR1 SQVTM and CDR2 ANQGSEA. The CDR3 sequence is CSVGQGGAFF. CDR3 coding DNA: TGCAGCGTTGGACAGGGGGGAGCTTTCTTT.

The gene calls are TRBV11-2 and TRBJ1-1, with a weak D call TRBD1 (5 bases). Trimming stripped 7 bases from V and 10 bases from J, with 22 bases between. The CDR3 extends over 14 amino acids. Germline lookup yields CDR1 SGHAT and CDR2 FQNNGV. CDR3 sequence (DNA): TGTGCCAGCACCGCTTTCCGGGGGAATTCAAGAGCTTTCTTT. This gives the protein CASTAFRGNSRAFF.

This chain uses TRBV5-6 with TRBJ2-5; D gene uncertain. Trimming shortened V by 3 bases and J by 2 bases, and 11 bases separated the two germline ends. CDR1 and CDR2 from the germline V gene are SGHDT and YYEEEE. The CDR3 totals 14 residues. For the CDR3, the DNA is TGTGCCAGCAGCTCCGAGCGACGGCAAGAGACCCAGTACTTC. Protein: CASSSERRQETQYF.

This chain connects TRBV9 to TRBJ1-2, with D possibly being TRBD1 (5 bases). Trimming took off 3 bases at V and 4 bases at J, with 13 bases between the two ends. This CDR3 spans 14 amino acids. From germline, CDR1 is SGDLS and CDR2 YYNGEE. The chain's CDR3 is CASSAGGVGYGYTF. The CDR3 nucleotides read TGTGCCAGCAGCGCCGGGGGGGTAGGCTATGGCTACACCTTC.

This clone was recorded once. V is TRBV7-2 and J is TRBJ2-1; D perhaps matches TRBD2 (6 bases). The CDR3 consists of 15 residues. Germline CDR1 and CDR2: SGHTA and FQGNSA. The germline V and J ends were trimmed by 5 bases and 3 bases, with 14 bases remaining between them. Here the CDR3 DNA reads TGTGCCAGCAGCGAGCGGAGCGGGTACTACAATGAGCAGTTCTTC. Translation gives CASSERSGYYNEQFF.

The gene calls are TRBV13 and TRBJ2-2; D not resolved. Germline V lookup: CDR1 PRHDT, CDR2 FYEKMQ (reference sequence). This CDR3 comprises 14 residues. Trimming took 1 base from V and 5 from J, leaving 8 bases between them. The CDR3 region is CASSLAGRTGELFF. Here the CDR3 DNA reads TGTGCCAGCAGCTTAGCCGGTCGTACCGGGGAGCTGTTTTTT.

V and J are TRBV30 and TRBJ1-5; D is perhaps TRBD1 (6 bases). From germline, CDR1 is GTSNPN and CDR2 SVGIG (reference sequence). V lost 3 bases to trimming and J lost 6 bases, with 18 bases between them. The CDR3 is made up of 15 amino acids. CDR3: CAWREQGIRGQPQHF. CDR3 DNA sequence: TGTGCCTGGAGGGAACAGGGCATACGTGGTCAGCCCCAGCATTTT.

The chain employs TRBV5-4 and TRBJ2-6; 7 bases line up with TRBD1. V shed 3 bases and J 2 bases; nucleotides not matched to a gene: 8. Per the germline V gene, CDR1 is SGHNT and CDR2 is YYREEE (reference sequence). The CDR3 extends over 17 amino acids. The CDR3 nucleotides read TGTGCCAGCAGCTCACGCACAGGGGATGCTGGGGCCAACGTCCTGACTTTC. Translating gives CASSSRTGDAGANVLTF. Full variable domain (outside the CDR3, taken from reference TRBV5-4 and TRBJ2-6): ETGVTQSPTHLIKTRGQQVTLRCSSQSGHNTVSWYQQALGQGPQFIFQYYREEENGRGNFPPRFSGLQFPNYSSELNVNALELDDSALYLCASSSRTGDAGANVLTFGAGSRLTVL.

The CDR3 sequence: CSVTREVNTEAFF. The DNA of the CDR3 is TGCAGCGTTACCAGGGAGGTGAACACTGAAGCTTTCTTT. The V gene is TRBV29-1, the J gene TRBJ1-1; perhaps TRBD1 as D (5 bases). Trimming left V 5 bases short and J 0 bases short, with 10 bases between. The CDR3 is made up of 13 amino acids. The germline V gene has CDR1 SQVTM and CDR2 ANQGSEA.

V gene TRBV13 combines with J gene TRBJ1-1; 9 bases are shared with TRBD1. The CDR3 has 16 residues. After removal of 3 bases from V and 1 base from J, the junction contained 6 bases not matched to a gene. Germline CDR1 reads PRHDT; CDR2 reads FYEKMQ (reference sequence). The CDR3 protein is CASSLGTGKKNTEAFF. CDR3 nucleotide sequence: TGTGCCAGCAGCTTGGGGACAGGGAAGAAGAACACTGAAGCTTTCTTT. Together with reference TRBV13 and TRBJ1-1, the CDR3 gives the full variable domain: AAGVIQSPRHLIKEKRETATLKCYPIPRHDTVYWYQQGPGQDPQFLISFYEKMQSDKGSIPDRFSAQQFSDYHSELNMSSLELGDSALYFCASSLGTGKKNTEAFFGQGTRLTVV.

This clone was counted between two and nine times. The chain employs TRBV30 and TRBJ2-7; D unclear. The V end lost 2 bases, the J end lost 4 bases, and 9 bases lay between the germline ends. Germline V gene data show CDR1 as GTSNPN and CDR2 as SVGIG (reference sequence). The CDR3 has 12 amino acids. The CDR3 here is CAWSLDQYEQYF. CDR3 DNA: TGTGCCTGGAGTCTAGATCAGTACGAGCAGTACTTC.

This chain connects TRBV5-6 to TRBJ2-7, with D perhaps matching TRBD1 (6 bases). The germline V and J ends were trimmed by 2 bases and 3 bases, with 12 bases remaining between them. This CDR3 contains 14 residues. Per the germline V gene, CDR1 is SGHDT and CDR2 is YYEEEE. For the CDR3, the DNA is TGTGCCAGCAGCTTACAGGGTAATGACTACGAGCAGTACTTC. Residues: CASSLQGNDYEQYF. Supplemented by reference TRBV5-6 and TRBJ2-7, the full variable domain reads DAGVTQSPTHLIKTRGQQVTLRCSPKSGHDTVSWYQQALGQGPQFIFQYYEEEERQRGNFPDRFSGHQFPNYSSELNVNALLLGDSALYLCASSLQGNDYEQYFGPGTRLTVT.

This chain links TRBV19 with TRBJ1-1; 8 bases align to TRBD1. Looked up from germline, CDR1 is LNHDA and CDR2 is SQIVND (reference sequence). The CDR3 contains 17 residues. The trim removed 4 bases at V and 6 bases at J, leaving 16 bases unmatched. CDR3 in DNA: TGTGCCAGTAGTAACCCCCGGACAGGGTCATCGGGGGCTGAAGCTTTCTTT. Translation gives CASSNPRTGSSGAEAFF.

The chain has TRBV30 and TRBJ2-4, with unresolved D. Per the germline V gene, CDR1 is GTSNPN and CDR2 is SVGIG (reference sequence). With 3 bases removed from V and 6 bases from J, the gap between germline ends came to 9 bases. The length of the CDR3 is 12 residues. CDR3 in amino acids: CAWRENGNIQYF. CDR3 coding DNA: TGTGCCTGGAGGGAGAACGGAAACATTCAGTACTTC.

V and J are TRBV5-4 and TRBJ2-3, with 13 positions matching TRBD2. CDR1 and CDR2 (germline): SGHNT, YYREEE (reference sequence). The trim removed 4 bases at V and 4 bases at J, leaving 3 bases unmatched. The CDR3 runs 15 residues. The CDR3 DNA sequence: TGTGCCAGCAGCAGGACTAGCGGGAGTGCAGATACGCAGTATTTT. Residues: CASSRTSGSADTQYF.

The chain carries TRBV18 and TRBJ2-5; tentative D call: TRBD2 (6 bases). Germline values: CDR1 KGHSH, CDR2 LQKENI. Between the trimmed V and J ends, which lost 2 bases and 2 bases, there was a span of 15 bases. The CDR3 covers 16 residues. CDR3 loop: CASSPSIRAGQETQYF. The CDR3 DNA reads TGTGCCAGCTCACCATCCATCCGAGCGGGTCAAGAGACCCAGTACTTC.

The chain employs TRBV14 and TRBJ2-7; TRBD1 matches at 9 bases. The ends lost 4 bases at V and 3 bases at J; junction bases unmatched: 4. From germline, CDR1 is SGHDN and CDR2 FVKESK. This CDR3 is built from 14 residues. The chain's CDR3 is CASSRGQGSYEQYF. The CDR3 DNA follows: TGTGCCAGCAGCCGAGGACAGGGGAGCTACGAGCAGTACTTC.

The CDR3 is CASTQGRRGTDTQYF. In DNA, the CDR3 is TGCGCCAGCACCCAGGGTCGAAGGGGCACAGATACGCAGTATTTT. The rearrangement joins TRBV10-2 to TRBJ2-3; maybe TRBD1 (5 bases). Germline CDR1 reads WSHSY; CDR2 reads SAAADI. V lost 7 bases and J lost 1, with 15 bases in between. This CDR3 is built from 15 residues.

The J gene is TRBJ2-6, the V gene TRBV6-5; D is unclear. Trimming pared 4 bases from V and 3 bases from J, leaving 7 bases between. The CDR3 runs to 14 residues. Germline V gene lookup returns CDR1 MNHEY and CDR2 SVGAGI. This chain's CDR3 is CASSFTGGANVLTF. DNA of the CDR3: TGTGCCAGCAGTTTTACTGGTGGGGCCAACGTCCTGACTTTC.

The genes are TRBV9 and TRBJ2-1, with D perhaps matching TRBD2 (6 bases). CDR1 and CDR2 from the germline V gene are SGDLS and YYNGEE. V was cut by 0 bases and J by 8 bases, with 12 bases left in between. The CDR3 has 14 amino acids. CDR3 DNA: TGTGCCAGCAGCGTAGGTTCGGGGGTCGATGAGCAGTTCTTC. This sequence encodes CASSVGSGVDEQFF.

The chain combines TRBV7-2 with TRBJ2-5; 12 positions match TRBD1. V shed 1 base, J shed 5 bases, and the junction held 2 bases outside the gene matches. This CDR3 comprises 15 residues. Per the germline V gene, CDR1 is SGHTA and CDR2 is FQGNSA. The CDR3 DNA is TGTGCCAGCAGCTTAGGGGGACAGGGGGCTGAGACCCAGTACTTC. Protein sequence: CASSLGGQGAETQYF. Filled out from reference TRBV7-2 and TRBJ2-5, the complete variable domain reads GAGVSQSPSNKVTEKGKDVELRCDPISGHTALYWYRQSLGQGLEFLIYFQGNSAPDKSGLPSDRFSAERTGGSVSTLTIQRTQQEDSAVYLCASSLGGQGAETQYFGPGTRLLVL.